The following is a T cell receptor (beta chain) sequence with its context. The antigen remains undetermined. The data belong to a study of graft-versus-host responses after intestinal transplantation. The wider study: Multivisceral, liver-intestinal, or isolated intestinal transplants were given to recipients.

Libraries were prepared by immunoSEQ multiplex PCR; TCRdb keeps only in-frame clonotypes and omits some of them. The table lists 100,000 to 120,000 clones, 80% to 95% of them singletons. Study-wide results and caveats: Some patients had graft-donor T cell macrochimerism, and their allografts showed high graft-versus-host to host-versus-graft clonal ratios.

Material: unstimulated CD8+ T cells sorted from spleen or lymph node cells, obtained before intestinal transplant. This TCR came from a human donor who received an intestinal transplant.

The CDR3 coding sequence is TGTGCCAGCAGTTTTTCGGGACCCCTTATTCCTCGGGGAAACACCATATATTTT. Translation: CASSFSGPLIPRGNTIYF. The chain carries TRBV2 and TRBJ1-3, with D maybe TRBD1 (5 bases). CDR3 length: 18 residues. Trimming took off 5 bases at V and 4 bases at J, with 24 bases between the two ends. CDR1 is SNHLY and CDR2 is FYNNEI in the germline V gene.